Following are 24 T cell receptor beta chains from one sample sequenced in a study of CD8 T cells in ankylosing spondylitis. General study points: A motif of 7 to 9 highly homologous TCR beta variants was seen as apparently characteristic of ankylosing spondylitis blood.

Antigens of these TCRs are unknown. One entry per CDR3 protein results from TCRdb running MiXCR on the 5' RACE reads. Counted here are approximately 500,000 distinct CDR3 sequences, 9.5% to 15% occurring once; the ten biggest clones make up almost 7%. The sample taken for sequencing was blood, either unsorted or a sorted T cell fraction (not recorded which). These receptors came from a male donor with ankylosing spondylitis.

This clonotype has a count of ten or more. Here the CDR3 reads CASSLGGLWRGGTDTQYF. CDR3 bases: TGTGCCAGCAGCTTAGGGGGTCTTTGGCGGGGGGGCACAGATACGCAGTATTTT. The chain combines TRBV11-2 with TRBJ2-3, with 8 bases aligning to TRBD2. CDR1 and CDR2 from the germline V gene are SGHAT and FQNNGV. The V segment lost 1 base and the J segment 1 base; nucleotides outside the gene matches: 10. The CDR3 spans 18 residues.

The V call is TRBV20-1, the J call TRBJ2-1; 12 positions match TRBD2. V was pared by 2 bases and J by 0 bases, with 5 bases of the junction left unmatched. Germline V gene data show CDR1 as DFQATT and CDR2 as SNEGSKA (reference sequence). CDR3 length: 17 amino acids. Here the CDR3 reads CSARLAGGLSSYNEQFF. CDR3 DNA: TGCAGTGCTAGACTAGCGGGAGGGCTCAGCTCCTACAATGAGCAGTTCTTC.

The chain uses TRBV11-3 and TRBJ2-5, with TRBD1 matching over 7 bases. The germline V gene encodes CDR1 SGHNT and CDR2 YENEEA. This CDR3 has 16 residues. After removal of 0 bases from V and 5 bases from J, the junction contained 9 bases not matched to a gene. The CDR3 DNA follows: TGTGCCAGCAGCTTAGACGGGGACAGCGTAGGGGAGACCCAGTACTTC. Residues: CASSLDGDSVGETQYF.

This clonotype was seen only a few times. J is TRBJ2-3 and V is TRBV20-1; 7 positions agree with TRBD2. From germline, CDR1 is DFQATT and CDR2 SNEGSKA (reference sequence). V was pared by 3 bases and J by 10 bases, with 10 bases of the junction left unmatched. This CDR3 is built from 13 residues. The CDR3 loop is CSASVTSDLAQYF. CDR3 DNA sequence: TGCAGTGCTAGCGTCACTAGCGACTTGGCGCAGTATTTT.

This clonotype was seen a handful of times. This sequence joins TRBV20-1 and TRBJ1-1, with D possibly being TRBD1 (6 bases). Germline V gene sequence: CDR1 DFQATT, CDR2 SNEGSKA (reference sequence). V lost 6 bases and J lost 0, with 17 bases in between. This CDR3 has 15 residues. The DNA of the CDR3 is TGCAGTGCGGACCGGGGGGGACAAATGAACACTGAAGCTTTCTTT. Protein product: CSADRGGQMNTEAFF.

The chain joins TRBV6-1 to TRBJ2-2, with TRBD2 identical over 8 bases. Germline loops: CDR1 MNHNS, CDR2 SASEGT. This CDR3 is 16 amino acids long. V lost 6 bases and J lost 4; bases outside the gene matches: 10. Here the CDR3 DNA reads TGTGCCAGCAGCTGGGAGCGGGAGTTGTCCACCGGGGAGCTGTTTTTT. Protein sequence: CASSWERELSTGELFF.

The table lists this clonotype with a few counts. The gene calls are TRBV18 and TRBJ1-1; 9 positions agree with TRBD1. Germline CDR1 reads KGHSH; CDR2 reads LQKENI. This CDR3 is built from 13 residues. With 5 bases clipped from V and 7 bases from J, the junction kept 5 bases outside the gene matches. CDR3 residues: CASSTGTGSEAFF. The CDR3 nucleotides read TGTGCCAGCTCAACCGGGACAGGGAGTGAAGCTTTCTTT.

The CDR3 DNA reads TGCAGCGTTAATCCTAGCGGGAGCGGACCAGATACGCAGTATTTT. Encoded protein: CSVNPSGSGPDTQYF. The V call is TRBV29-1, the J call TRBJ2-3; 10 bases are shared with TRBD2. CDR1 SQVTM and CDR2 ANQGSEA come from the germline V gene. V shed 5 bases, J shed 4 bases, and the junction held 9 bases outside the gene matches. The CDR3 is 15 amino acids.

This clonotype was seen many times. The chain recombines TRBV12-3 or TRBV12-4 with TRBJ1-2; D not resolved. The CDR3 loop spans 11 amino acids. Trimming took 9 bases from V and 2 from J, leaving 7 bases between them. The CDR3 region has the DNA TGTGCCAGTGGAAGGAACTATGGCTACACCTTC. As protein: CASGRNYGYTF.

This chain connects TRBV7-8 to TRBJ2-7; D is possibly TRBD2 (6 bases). This CDR3 spans 14 amino acids. Trimming pared 5 bases from V and 6 bases from J, leaving 17 bases between. The V gene's germline CDR1 is SGHVS and CDR2 FQNEAQ. CDR3 sequence (DNA): TGTGCCAGCAGCCGTGGGCGGGAAGGGGCCGAGCAGTACTTC. This codes for CASSRGREGAEQYF.

About this clonotype: This may be a read error: a much more frequent sequence differs by one nucleotide. Because it lacks the conserved phenylalanine or tryptophan at the end, this CDR3 is likely a read error. The chain joins TRBV7-9 to TRBJ1-5, with D possibly matching TRBD1 (5 bases). The CDR3 has 14 residues. Trimming took 4 bases from V and 3 from J, leaving 10 bases between them. The V gene's germline CDR1 is SEHNR and CDR2 FQNEAQ (reference sequence). CDR3 sequence: CASSSPTDNQPQHL. For the CDR3, the DNA is TGTGCCAGCAGCTCTCCGACAGACAATCAGCCCCAGCATCTT.

This clonotype was counted only a few times. The V call is TRBV20-1, the J call TRBJ2-3, with unresolved D. This CDR3 comprises 15 residues. Germline V gives CDR1 DFQATT, CDR2 SNEGSKA (reference sequence). Trimming took off 0 bases at V and 2 bases at J, with 12 bases between the two ends. The CDR3 DNA follows: TGCAGTGCTAGAGATCTGAGACTTTCCACAGATACGCAGTATTTT. It is translated as CSARDLRLSTDTQYF.

This clonotype turned up a few times. This chain joins TRBV27 and TRBJ2-2, with TRBD2 identical over 8 bases. Trimming took 1 base from V and 1 from J; bases not matched to a gene: 14. Per germline, CDR1 MNHEY and CDR2 SMNVEV (reference sequence). The CDR3 extends over 20 amino acids. In DNA, the CDR3 is TGTGCCAGCAGTTTATACGTATCATCTCTAAGCGGGAGGAACACCGGGGAGCTGTTTTTT. Protein product: CASSLYVSSLSGRNTGELFF.

There are many counts of this clonotype. This chain connects TRBV4-1 to TRBJ1-2; the D is unclear. Germline-derived CDR1 and CDR2 are MGHRA and YSYEKL. V dropped 3 bases and J dropped 0 bases, with 11 bases sitting between them. The length of the CDR3 is 15 residues. CDR3 region: CASSQQLTTNYGYTF. The CDR3 nucleotides read TGCGCCAGCAGCCAGCAACTAACTACTAACTATGGCTACACCTTC.

This chain connects TRBV5-6 to TRBJ2-7, with D perhaps matching TRBD2 (6 bases). Judging by the DNA end, TRBJ2-1 fits better; the J call may be wrong. This CDR3 contains 14 residues. The germline CDR1 and CDR2 sequences are SGHDT and YYEEEE. CDR3 DNA: TGTGCCAGCAGCCGCACCGGGAGTACAGGCGAGCAGTTCTTC. Its protein product is CASSRTGSTGEQFF.

This clonotype turned up a few times. The rearrangement joins TRBV25-1 to TRBJ1-4, with 7 bases aligning to TRBD1. CDR1 is MGHDK, CDR2 SYGVNS, per germline. The ends lost 4 bases at V and 4 bases at J; junction bases unmatched: 9. This CDR3 comprises 16 residues. CDR3 loop: CASSGRGQKINEKLFF. CDR3 DNA sequence: TGTGCCAGCAGTGGCCGGGGACAGAAAATTAATGAAAAACTGTTTTTT. Full variable domain (remainder filled in from reference TRBV25-1 and TRBJ1-4): EADIYQTPRYLVIGTGKKITLECSQTMGHDKMYWYQQDPGMELHLIHYSYGVNSTEKGDLSSESTVSRIRTEHFPLTLESARPSHTSQYLCASSGRGQKINEKLFFGSGTQLSVL.

The gene calls are TRBV4-2 and TRBJ2-3; D possibly corresponds to TRBD2 (6 bases). The CDR3 spans 18 residues. Trimming took off 0 bases at V and 1 base at J, with 17 bases between the two ends. Germline V gene sequence: CDR1 LGHNA, CDR2 YNFKEQ. The CDR3 is CASSQEVADYWGTDTQYF. CDR3 in DNA: TGTGCCAGCAGCCAAGAGGTAGCGGACTACTGGGGCACAGATACGCAGTATTTT.

The chain has TRBV5-6 and TRBJ2-1; 14 bases agree with TRBD2. Germline CDR1 and CDR2: SGHDT and YYEEEE. The CDR3 loop spans 18 amino acids. V shed 4 bases, J shed 1 base, and the junction held 7 bases outside the gene matches. In DNA form, the CDR3 reads TGTGCCAGCAGCCGGACTAGCGGGAGGATTTTGTCCTACAATGAGCAGTTCTTC. Translation gives CASSRTSGRILSYNEQFF.

This clonotype was picked up a small number of times. V and J are TRBV24-1 and TRBJ2-1; 11 bases align to TRBD2. The CDR3 runs to 16 residues. The V gene end was trimmed by 4 bases and the J gene end by 3 bases; junction bases not matched to a gene: 4. Germline CDR1 is KGHDR and CDR2 is SFDVKD. Here the CDR3 DNA reads TGTGCCACCAGTGAGGGGACTAGCGGAAACTACAATGAGCAGTTCTTC. Encoded protein: CATSEGTSGNYNEQFF.

This clonotype was picked up many times. The V call is TRBV5-1, the J call TRBJ2-7; no clear D gene. The CDR3 runs 14 residues. With 4 bases removed from V and 0 bases from J, the gap between germline ends came to 11 bases. Germline V CDR1 and CDR2: SGHRS, YFSETQ. CDR3 DNA sequence: TGCGCCAGCAGCATACGAGTTAGCTCCTACGAGCAGTACGTC. The encoded protein is CASSIRVSSYEQYV.

This clonotype was found a few times. V and J are TRBV20-1 and TRBJ2-1; the match to TRBD2 covers 7 bases. Per the germline V gene, CDR1 is DFQATT and CDR2 is SNEGSKA (reference sequence). The CDR3 totals 18 residues. V lost 5 bases, J lost 1 base, and 17 bases stayed unmatched. The CDR3 DNA sequence: TGCAGTGCTTTCTCACTCGGCGGGCTAGCGGTTTCCTACAATGAGCAGTTCTTC. The encoded protein is CSAFSLGGLAVSYNEQFF.

The V call is TRBV18, the J call TRBJ2-5; D is unclear. The V end lost 2 bases, the J end lost 3 bases, and 7 bases lay between the germline ends. Germline V gene sequence: CDR1 KGHSH, CDR2 LQKENI. CDR3 size: 13 residues. The CDR3 sequence: CASSPSPEETQYF. The CDR3 nucleotides are TGTGCCAGCTCACCATCCCCCGAAGAGACCCAGTACTTC.

This clonotype occurred a few times. This chain joins TRBV30 and TRBJ2-1, with TRBD2 matching over 10 bases. This CDR3 has 11 residues. From germline, CDR1 is GTSNPN and CDR2 SVGIG (reference sequence). J was trimmed by 12 bases and V by 5 bases; bases with no gene match: 4. CDR3 bases: TGTGCCTGGTATCAGCGGGAGGGGCAGTTCTTC. This translates into CAWYQREGQFF. Complete variable domain (other parts from reference TRBV30 and TRBJ2-1): SQTIHQWPATLVQPVGSPLSLECTVEGTSNPNLYWYRQAAGRGLQLLFYSVGIGQISSEVPQNLSASRPQDRQFILSSKKLLLSDSGFYLCAWYQREGQFFGPGTRLTVL.

The rearrangement uses TRBV20-1 and TRBJ2-2; D gene unclear. There are 13 residues in the CDR3. Trimming took off 5 bases at V and 3 bases at J, with 10 bases between the two ends. The germline CDR1 and CDR2 sequences are DFQATT and SNEGSKA (reference sequence). CDR3 loop: CSALFPYTGELFF. Here the CDR3 DNA reads TGCAGTGCTCTCTTTCCTTACACCGGGGAGCTGTTTTTT.